This is a list of T cell receptor beta chains from one sample in a study of blood T cell repertoires in COVID-19. Sequenced by immunoSEQ multiplex PCR; TCRdb stores in-frame clones only, minus some. Counted here are 56,000 or so clones, 89% occurring once; the ten biggest clones make up approximately 45%. Material for sequencing was peripheral blood. The receptors here all came from a woman aged 60 to 75 with COVID-19, enrolled during active disease. Both conserved end residues are part of each CDR3. A D gene is named only where the DNA matches it firmly. Clone size is given for some rows only: seen once, a few or many times, or a class if the clone is expanded.

clone size: once; D gene: TRBD2; J gene: TRBJ2-1; V gene: TRBV27; CDR3 DNA: TGTGCCAGCAGGGGAGGACTAGCGGCCTACAATGAGCAGTTCTTC; CDR3 protein: CASRGGLAAYNEQFF
clone size: -; D gene: -; J gene: TRBJ1-1; V gene: TRBV5-1; CDR3 DNA: TGCGCCAGCAGCTTGAAGAAGGGGGTTATGAACACTGAAGCTTTCTTT; CDR3 protein: CASSLKKGVMNTEAFF
clone size: -; D gene: -; J gene: TRBJ1-2; V gene: TRBV18; CDR3 DNA: TGTGCCAGCTCACCACCGGGGCGTGATGGCTACACCTTC; CDR3 protein: CASSPPGRDGYTF
clone size: -; D gene: TRBD2; J gene: TRBJ2-2; V gene: TRBV7-9; CDR3 DNA: TGTGCCAGCAGCGGACTAGCGGGACAAACCGGGGAGCTGTTTTTT; CDR3 protein: CASSGLAGQTGELFF
clone size: -; D gene: TRBD2; J gene: TRBJ2-7; V gene: TRBV11-3; CDR3 DNA: TGTGCCAGCAGCTTAGGGGGAGGTAGCGGGAGCTCCTACGAGCAGTACTTC; CDR3 protein: CASSLGGGSGSSYEQYF
clone size: -; D gene: -; J gene: TRBJ1-1; V gene: TRBV30; CDR3 DNA: TGTGCCTGGGCACGGGGGGCGGACACTGAAGCTTTCTTT; CDR3 protein: CAWARGADTEAFF
clone size: -; D gene: -; J gene: TRBJ2-5; V gene: TRBV10-3; CDR3 DNA: TGTGCCATCAGGGACAGAGATGCGACCCAGTACTTC; CDR3 protein: CAIRDRDATQYF
clone size: -; D gene: TRBD2; J gene: TRBJ2-2; V gene: TRBV7-6; CDR3 DNA: TGTGCCAGCAGCACCACAGCGGGGACCTACACCGGGGAGCTGTTTTTT; CDR3 protein: CASSTTAGTYTGELFF
clone size: -; D gene: -; J gene: TRBJ1-2; V gene: TRBV7-2; CDR3 DNA: TGTGCCAGCAGCCATAACCCGACAGCCTATGGCTACACCTTC; CDR3 protein: CASSHNPTAYGYTF
clone size: -; D gene: TRBD1; J gene: TRBJ1-2; V gene: TRBV18; CDR3 DNA: TGTGCCAGCTCGCCAGACAGGGGGAACTATGGCTACACCTTC; CDR3 protein: CASSPDRGNYGYTF
clone size: -; D gene: -; J gene: TRBJ2-4; V gene: TRBV12-3/TRBV12-4; CDR3 DNA: TGTGCCAGCAGTTTGGGGCAGGGAAACATTCAGTACTTC; CDR3 protein: CASSLGQGNIQYF
clone size: -; D gene: -; J gene: TRBJ2-3; V gene: TRBV5-4; CDR3 DNA: TGTGCCAGCAGCTTGGGGGCAGGGGGCACAGATACGCAGTATTTT; CDR3 protein: CASSLGAGGTDTQYF
clone size: -; D gene: -; J gene: TRBJ2-1; V gene: TRBV24-1; CDR3 DNA: TGTGCCACCAGTGATTTTGGGGGCCCCTACAATGAGCAGTTCTTC; CDR3 protein: CATSDFGGPYNEQFF
clone size: -; D gene: TRBD2; J gene: TRBJ2-1; V gene: TRBV5-1; CDR3 DNA: TGCGCCAGCAGCTTGTGGATTGTCCGGCGGGGGGTCAGAAATTTCTACAATGAGCAGTTCTTC; CDR3 protein: CASSLWIVRRGVRNFYNEQFF
clone size: -; D gene: -; J gene: TRBJ2-7; V gene: TRBV5-1; CDR3 DNA: TGCGCCAGCAGCTTGGAGTCTCTCCGGGGGGAGCAGTACTTC; CDR3 protein: CASSLESLRGEQYF
clone size: -; D gene: -; J gene: TRBJ2-1; V gene: TRBV7-2; CDR3 DNA: TGTGCCAGCAGCCTCGTAGTAGCGGATTACAATGAGCAGTTCTTC; CDR3 protein: CASSLVVADYNEQFF
clone size: -; D gene: TRBD1; J gene: TRBJ2-1; V gene: TRBV6-5; CDR3 DNA: TGTGCCAGCAGCTCACAGGGGGGCAATGAGCAGTTCTTC; CDR3 protein: CASSSQGGNEQFF
clone size: -; D gene: -; J gene: TRBJ1-6; V gene: TRBV4-1; CDR3 DNA: TGCGCCAGCAGGATCGGGATCTTCTATAATTCACCCCTCCACTTT; CDR3 protein: CASRIGIFYNSPLHF
clone size: -; D gene: TRBD2; J gene: TRBJ2-5; V gene: TRBV5-6; CDR3 DNA: TGTGCCAGCAGCTTTTGGGGGGGTCGAGAGACCCAGTACTTC; CDR3 protein: CASSFWGGRETQYF
clone size: few; D gene: TRBD2; J gene: TRBJ2-7; V gene: TRBV7-9; CDR3 DNA: TGTGCCAGCAGCCCCCGTGAAGCGGGAGACCGCCGGCAGTACTTC; CDR3 protein: CASSPREAGDRRQYF
clone size: -; D gene: -; J gene: TRBJ1-6; V gene: TRBV6-5; CDR3 DNA: TGTGCCTGCAGTTACTCCTCAGGGATTATTTCACCCCTCCACTTT; CDR3 protein: CACSYSSGIISPLHF
clone size: -; D gene: TRBD1; J gene: TRBJ2-1; V gene: TRBV28; CDR3 DNA: TGTGCCAGCAGGACGCCTGGACAGGGTACCAACAATGAGCAGTTCTTC; CDR3 protein: CASRTPGQGTNNEQFF
clone size: -; D gene: -; J gene: TRBJ2-3; V gene: TRBV6-6; CDR3 DNA: TGTGCCAGCAGTACCCCTAGGGGAGGCCTAGTGGATACGCAGTATTTT; CDR3 protein: CASSTPRGGLVDTQYF
clone size: -; D gene: -; J gene: TRBJ2-5; V gene: TRBV6-1; CDR3 DNA: TGTGCCAGCAGTGAACAAGAGTACCAAGAGACCCAGTACTTC; CDR3 protein: CASSEQEYQETQYF
clone size: -; D gene: TRBD1; J gene: TRBJ1-5; V gene: TRBV7-2; CDR3 DNA: TGTGCCAGCAGCTTAGGGGGGACAGGGGCACAGCCCCAGCATTTT; CDR3 protein: CASSLGGTGAQPQHF
clone size: few; D gene: TRBD1; J gene: TRBJ1-5; V gene: TRBV3-1/TRBV3-2; CDR3 DNA: TGTGCCAGCAGCCAAGACCCCCCAGGGGGCGGGTATGGGCCCCAGCATTTT; CDR3 protein: CASSQDPPGGGYGPQHF
clone size: -; D gene: TRBD1; J gene: TRBJ1-2; V gene: TRBV6-5; CDR3 DNA: TGTGCCAGCAGTTACGAGGGGGCCAATGGCTACACCTTC; CDR3 protein: CASSYEGANGYTF
clone size: -; D gene: -; J gene: TRBJ2-3; V gene: TRBV6-2/TRBV6-3; CDR3 DNA: TGTGCCAGCAGTTACTCAATCTCGACAGGTAGCACAGATACGCAGTATTTT; CDR3 protein: CASSYSISTGSTDTQYF
clone size: -; D gene: TRBD2; J gene: TRBJ2-1; V gene: TRBV27; CDR3 DNA: TGTGCCAGCAGTGTCTCTAGCGGGAGGTGGAATGAGCAGTTCTTC; CDR3 protein: CASSVSSGRWNEQFF
clone size: -; D gene: -; J gene: TRBJ2-6; V gene: TRBV10-3; CDR3 DNA: TGTGCCATCAGAACAGGGACTGGGGCCAACGTCCTGACTTTC; CDR3 protein: CAIRTGTGANVLTF
clone size: -; D gene: TRBD1; J gene: TRBJ1-2; V gene: TRBV7-2; CDR3 DNA: TGTGCCAGCAGCTTAGCGGGTGGGGGACAGGGTCATGGCTACACCTTC; CDR3 protein: CASSLAGGGQGHGYTF
clone size: -; D gene: TRBD1; J gene: TRBJ1-1; V gene: TRBV27; CDR3 DNA: TGTGCCAGCAGTAGGGGACAGACGAACACTGAAGCTTTCTTT; CDR3 protein: CASSRGQTNTEAFF
clone size: -; D gene: TRBD2; J gene: TRBJ2-1; V gene: TRBV27; CDR3 DNA: TGTGCCAGCAGTTCCCCTAGCGGGAGTTTCGATGAGCAGTTCTTC; CDR3 protein: CASSSPSGSFDEQFF